These 32 T cell receptor beta chains were sequenced from one sample in a study of OX40 agonist ivuxolimab in advanced cancers. TCRdb's table, derived via immunoSEQ multiplex PCR, lists solely in-frame clones and lacks some. Of 68,000 or so clones detected, about 82% appear once; the ten largest clones hold approximately 10%. Sequenced material: CD4+ or CD8+ T cells sorted from blood, taken in a trial of the OX40 agonist ivuxolimab. Receptors originate from an adult with an advanced solid tumor such as melanoma, head and neck, liver or kidney cancer.

This chain uses TRBV7-2 with TRBJ1-1; 7 nucleotides agree with TRBD1. Unmatched junction bases numbered 12, after V lost 5 bases and J lost 6 bases. The germline V gene encodes CDR1 SGHTA and CDR2 FQGNSA. The CDR3 has 15 residues. CDR3 residues: CASSPETGRKAEAFF. CDR3 bases: TGTGCCAGCAGCCCCGAGACAGGGCGAAAGGCTGAAGCTTTCTTT.

The chain recombines TRBV21-1 with TRBJ1-4; the table's D call, TRBD1, has no DNA check behind it. TRBV21-1 is a known pseudogene. CDR3 length: 18 residues. For the CDR3, the DNA is TGTGCCAGCATCTCGCGACGACAGGGCGGAGGGACTAATGAAAAACTGTTTTTT. This sequence encodes CASISRRQGGGTNEKLFF.

CDR3 nucleotides: TGTGCCAGCAGCTCACAGGGGGCGCGGGCGGATGAGCAGTTCTTC. Protein: CASSSQGARADEQFF. The rearrangement uses TRBV4-2 and TRBJ2-1, with 9 bases lining up with TRBD1. CDR3 length equals 15 residues. The V and J ends lost 5 bases and 8 bases, in that order; junction bases with no gene match: 10. CDR1 is LGHNA and CDR2 is YNFKEQ in the germline V gene.

This clone came up a few times. This rearrangement joins TRBV5-1 to TRBJ2-1; D not certain. Trimming removed 1 base from V and 1 base from J, with 9 bases in between. CDR3 length: 15 residues. The germline gives CDR1 SGHRS, CDR2 YFSETQ. CDR3 sequence (DNA): TGCGCCAGCAGCTTGCTCCGCAGTTCCTACAATGAGCAGTTCTTC. Protein: CASSLLRSSYNEQFF.

This clone has only a few counts. V gene TRBV7-8 combines with J gene TRBJ2-3, with D perhaps given as TRBD1 or TRBD2 (5 bases each). CDR1 SGHVS and CDR2 FQNEAQ come from the germline V gene. Trimming took 3 bases from V and 0 from J, leaving 10 bases between them. This CDR3 is 15 amino acids long. The CDR3 loop is CASSLRGGSTDTQYF. CDR3 in DNA: TGTGCCAGCAGCTTGAGGGGCGGGAGCACAGATACGCAGTATTTT.

The J gene is TRBJ2-5, the V gene TRBV28, with 8 bases aligning to TRBD1. J gave up 2 bases and V 6 bases, and 8 bases lay outside the gene matches. The CDR3 loop spans 15 amino acids. In germline, CDR1 is MDHEN, CDR2 SYDVKM. In nucleotides, the CDR3 is TGTGCCAGCAGAGCCAGGACAGGGCTACAAGAGACCCAGTACTTC. Amino acids: CASRARTGLQETQYF.

V is TRBV5-1 and J is TRBJ2-1, with TRBD1 identical over 10 bases. Germline V lookup: CDR1 SGHRS, CDR2 YFSETQ. CDR3 length equals 15 residues. V was clipped by 4 bases and J by 15 bases; unmatched bases: 16. CDR3 amino acids: CASSLTPSDRGFLFF. The CDR3 DNA follows: TGCGCCAGCAGCCTGACCCCCTCGGACAGGGGGTTTCTGTTCTTC. The variable domain in full, with the rest retrieved from reference TRBV5-1 and TRBJ2-1, is KAGVTQTPRYLIKTRGQQVTLSCSPISGHRSVSWYQQTPGQGLQFLFEYFSETQRNKGNFPGRFSGRQFSNSRSEMNVSTLELGDSALYLCASSLTPSDRGFLFFGPGTRLTVL.

The chain employs TRBV5-1 and TRBJ2-2; 8 bases fit TRBD2. Trimming took 3 bases from V and 1 from J; bases not matched to a gene: 2. In germline, CDR1 is SGHRS, CDR2 YFSETQ. The CDR3 runs to 15 residues. The CDR3 nucleotides are TGCGCCAGCAGCTCCCTAGCGGGGAACACCGGGGAGCTGTTTTTT. It yields the protein CASSSLAGNTGELFF.

The V call is TRBV7-2, the J call TRBJ2-1; 9 positions agree with TRBD2. The CDR3 contains 15 residues. CDR1 is SGHTA, CDR2 FQGNSA, per germline. J gave up 8 bases and V 6 bases, and 11 bases lay outside the gene matches. Here the CDR3 reads CASSLAGLASHEQFF. In DNA, the CDR3 is TGTGCCAGCAGTCTAGCCGGACTAGCGAGCCATGAGCAGTTCTTC. The whole variable domain, filled in from reference TRBV7-2 and TRBJ2-1, reads GAGVSQSPSNKVTEKGKDVELRCDPISGHTALYWYRQSLGQGLEFLIYFQGNSAPDKSGLPSDRFSAERTGGSVSTLTIQRTQQEDSAVYLCASSLAGLASHEQFFGPGTRLTVL.

The chain has TRBV27 and TRBJ2-7, with D unresolved. Trimming cost V 5 bases and J 7 bases, with 12 bases left between them. Per germline, CDR1 MNHEY and CDR2 SMNVEV (reference sequence). CDR3 length: 12 residues. The CDR3 sequence: CASSPGFGEQYF. CDR3 bases: TGTGCCAGCAGTCCCGGGTTTGGGGAGCAGTACTTC.

V gene TRBV5-4 combines with J gene TRBJ2-5; 8 bases match TRBD2. Germline assignment: CDR1 SGHNT and CDR2 YYREEE (reference sequence). This CDR3 spans 15 amino acids. Trimming removed 4 bases from V and 2 bases from J; junction bases left unmatched: 7. The CDR3 spells CASSPAGGVQETQYF. CDR3 DNA sequence: TGTGCCAGCAGCCCGGCGGGGGGAGTTCAAGAGACCCAGTACTTC.

The genes are TRBV18 and TRBJ2-2, with a weak D call TRBD2 (6 bases). The germline CDR1 and CDR2 sequences are KGHSH and LQKENI. CDR3 size: 13 residues. V dropped 6 bases and J dropped 7 bases, with 12 bases sitting between them. The CDR3 sequence: CASSQSGDGELFF. In DNA, the CDR3 is TGTGCCAGCTCTCAATCGGGAGACGGGGAGCTGTTTTTT.

The chain combines TRBV27 with TRBJ2-1; 7 bases are shared with TRBD2. Germline V gives CDR1 MNHEY, CDR2 SMNVEV (reference sequence). CDR3 size: 14 residues. J was trimmed by 8 bases and V by 3 bases; bases with no gene match: 7. CDR3 nucleotides: TGTGCCAGCAGTTTTGAACTAGCGATCGATGAGCAGTTCTTC. It specifies CASSFELAIDEQFF.

The V and J genes are TRBV6-5 and TRBJ1-1; no reliable D call. V shed 4 bases and J shed 3 bases, with 6 bases lying between them. In germline, CDR1 is MNHEY, CDR2 SVGAGI. This CDR3 is built from 12 residues. CDR3 sequence: CASSSWDTEAFF. For the CDR3, the DNA is TGTGCCAGCAGTTCTTGGGACACTGAAGCTTTCTTT.

The CDR3 DNA sequence: TGTGCCAGCAGCTTAGAAATGAACACTGAAGCTTTCTTT. It yields the protein CASSLEMNTEAFF. The chain employs TRBV7-9 and TRBJ1-1; D not certain. The germline gives CDR1 SEHNR, CDR2 FQNEAQ (reference sequence). The CDR3 extends over 13 amino acids. Deletions cut 1 base from V and 0 bases from J, with 3 bases between.

The chain uses TRBV5-1 and TRBJ2-7; D is possibly TRBD2 (5 bases). The V and J ends lost 0 bases and 2 bases respectively, with 6 bases between them. Germline V gene sequence: CDR1 SGHRS, CDR2 YFSETQ. The CDR3 contains 13 residues. The CDR3 is CASSLAGTYEQYF. DNA of the CDR3: TGCGCCAGCAGCTTGGCGGGGACCTACGAGCAGTACTTC.

The J gene is TRBJ1-2, the V gene TRBV7-2; D gene uncertain. Trimming pared 5 bases from V and 7 bases from J, leaving 8 bases between. Germline lookup yields CDR1 SGHTA and CDR2 FQGNSA. The CDR3 is 11 amino acids. The DNA of the CDR3 is TGTGCCAGCAGCACTGCGGGTGGCTACACCTTC. Protein sequence: CASSTAGGYTF.

Written as DNA, the CDR3 is TGTGCCATCAGTGAGTCGACCAAGCGGGGGGGCTCCTACAATGAGCAGTTCTTC. This sequence encodes CAISESTKRGGSYNEQFF. The V gene is TRBV10-3, the J gene TRBJ2-1, with 10 positions matching TRBD2. In germline, CDR1 is ENHRY, CDR2 SYGVKD. There are 18 residues in the CDR3. Unmatched junction bases numbered 5, after V lost 0 bases and J lost 0 bases.

CDR3 sequence: CASSIGREQYF. CDR3 bases: TGTGCCAGCAGCATCGGGCGCGAGCAGTACTTC. This chain connects TRBV7-8 to TRBJ2-7; D gene ambiguous. Germline V gene sequence: CDR1 SGHVS, CDR2 FQNEAQ. The V end lost 5 bases, the J end lost 6 bases, and 8 bases lay between the germline ends. CDR3 length: 11 residues.

V usage is TRBV21-1 and J usage is TRBJ1-2. TRBV21-1 is shown as a pseudogene. This CDR3 is built from 13 residues. Here the CDR3 reads CASSKGGLYGYTF. The CDR3 DNA is TGTGCCAGCAGCAAGGGGGGCCTCTATGGCTACACCTTC.

The V and J genes are TRBV29-1 and TRBJ2-7; D not certain. This CDR3 is 9 amino acids long. Germline V gene lookup returns CDR1 SQVTM and CDR2 ANQGSEA. V lost 7 bases and J lost 5, with 6 bases in between. The CDR3 DNA is TGCAGCGACCGGGACGAGCAGTACTTC. It codes for CSDRDEQYF.

The chain combines TRBV10-1 with TRBJ1-5; no definite D call. V lost 2 bases, J lost 0 bases, and 23 bases lay in between. Looked up from germline, CDR1 is WNHNN and CDR2 is SYGVQD (reference sequence). CDR3 size: 20 residues. Here the CDR3 DNA reads TGCGCCAGCAGTGAGCCTCCGGAGGTGAAGCCCACCTATAGCAATCAGCCCCAGCATTTT. It codes for CASSEPPEVKPTYSNQPQHF.

This clone was found a few times. V usage is TRBV4-1 and J usage is TRBJ1-2; D unresolved. V lost 0 bases, J lost 4 bases, and 9 bases lay in between. Per the germline V gene, CDR1 is MGHRA and CDR2 is YSYEKL. CDR3 length: 14 residues. CDR3 loop: CASSQEREAYGYTF. CDR3 sequence (DNA): TGCGCCAGCAGCCAAGAAAGGGAAGCCTATGGCTACACCTTC.

V usage is TRBV5-5 and J usage is TRBJ2-7; the D is unclear. The CDR3 loop spans 14 amino acids. V was clipped by 4 bases and J by 2 bases, with 13 bases between them. From germline, CDR1 is SGHKS and CDR2 YYEKEE (reference sequence). CDR3 amino acids: CASSLWAVTYEQYF. In nucleotides, the CDR3 is TGTGCCAGCAGCCTGTGGGCGGTTACCTACGAGCAGTACTTC.

The chain couples TRBV7-6 to TRBJ2-6, with a possible D match to TRBD2 (5 bases). The CDR3 is 16 amino acids. The germline V gene has CDR1 SGHVS and CDR2 FNYEAQ. Trimming left V 4 bases short and J 1 base short, with 11 bases between. This chain's CDR3 is CASSSIGGSGANVLTF. The CDR3 bases are TGTGCCAGCAGCTCAATAGGCGGGTCTGGGGCCAACGTCCTGACTTTC.

The chain links TRBV27 to TRBJ2-1, with D possibly matching TRBD2 (6 bases). The CDR3 sequence is 18 residues long. The germline gives CDR1 MNHEY, CDR2 SMNVEV (reference sequence). V was pared by 3 bases and J by 7 bases, with 25 bases between. CDR3 coding DNA: TGTGCCAGCAGTTTCTCCGGCGGGACCCGGTTGGTGCGGAATGAGCAGTTCTTC. Translated: CASSFSGGTRLVRNEQFF.

There are a few counts of this clone. The chain joins TRBV4-1 to TRBJ1-4; tentative D call: TRBD1 (5 bases). V lost 0 bases and J 1 base, leaving 6 bases between the germline ends. Germline CDR1 and CDR2: MGHRA and YSYEKL. The CDR3 is 15 amino acids. The CDR3 DNA sequence: TGCGCCAGCAGCCAAGATCAGGGAACTAATGAAAAACTGTTTTTT. It is translated as CASSQDQGTNEKLFF.

The rearrangement links TRBV5-1 to TRBJ1-6; the D gene is possibly TRBD1 (6 bases). The CDR3 contains 14 residues. Trimming removed 4 bases from V and 8 bases from J, with 13 bases in between. Per the germline V gene, CDR1 is SGHRS and CDR2 is YFSETQ. The CDR3 sequence is CASSDPDSYSPLHF. As DNA, the CDR3 is TGCGCCAGCAGCGATCCGGACAGTTATTCACCCCTCCACTTT.

This clone was counted a single time. The V and J genes are TRBV14 and TRBJ2-3; tentatively, D is TRBD2 (6 bases). V dropped 1 base and J dropped 2 bases, with 7 bases sitting between them. CDR1 and CDR2 from the germline V gene are SGHDN and FVKESK. CDR3 length equals 14 residues. CDR3 in DNA: TGTGCCAGCAGCCAAGCGGGGGTCACAGATACGCAGTATTTT. Translating gives CASSQAGVTDTQYF. The full variable domain, completed using reference TRBV14 and TRBJ2-3, is EAGVTQFPSHSVIEKGQTVTLRCDPISGHDNLYWYRRVMGKEIKFLLHFVKESKQDESGMPNNRFLAERTGGTYSTLKVQPAELEDSGVYFCASSQAGVTDTQYFGPGTRLTVL.

The chain couples TRBV28 to TRBJ2-6; D may match TRBD1 or TRBD2 (7 bases each). In germline, CDR1 is MDHEN, CDR2 SYDVKM. There are 18 residues in the CDR3. Trimming took off 1 base at V and 2 bases at J, with 15 bases between the two ends. CDR3 region: CASSLSTGRVAGANVLTF. In DNA form, the CDR3 reads TGTGCCAGCAGTTTATCGACAGGGAGGGTGGCTGGGGCCAACGTCCTGACTTTC.

The chain combines TRBV7-2 with TRBJ2-7, with a tentative D call TRBD2 (6 bases). The germline V gene has CDR1 SGHTA and CDR2 FQGNSA. Trimming cost V 6 bases and J 0 bases, with 12 bases left between them. The CDR3 is 14 amino acids. CDR3 sequence: CASRLAPNSYEQYF. CDR3 in DNA: TGTGCCAGCAGACTAGCCCCTAACTCCTACGAGCAGTACTTC.

This sequence joins TRBV7-8 and TRBJ2-7; 10 nucleotides match TRBD2. The V segment lost 2 bases and the J segment 4 bases; nucleotides outside the gene matches: 5. Germline V gene sequence: CDR1 SGHVS, CDR2 FQNEAQ. The length of the CDR3 is 15 residues. The CDR3 loop reads CASSLRTSGLYEQYF. As DNA, the CDR3 is TGTGCCAGCAGCTTAAGGACTAGCGGATTGTACGAGCAGTACTTC.